This T cell receptor (beta chain) emerged from a study of blood T cell repertoires in COVID-19. Across the whole study: Whether acute or convalescent, the COVID-19 samples came from the United States, Italy and Spain. Sample material is recorded as cDNA or gDNA derived from T cells, B-cell-depleted T cells, or PBMCs.

This clone was detected only a few times. Per the original data handling: Reference gene primer amplification gave estimated nucleated cell counts. Repertoires were generated with immunoSEQ multiplex PCR, while TCRdb's copy carries only in-frame clones and drops some. V, J and clone size derive from that table, while D and trimming were established from the DNA sequence. The table lists 100,000 to 150,000 clones, approximately 74% of them singletons, with over 4.5% in the top ten. The specimen was peripheral blood. This receptor was identified in a man in his fifties or sixties with acute or convalescent COVID-19.

The CDR3: CASSMGQGRINYGYTF. For the CDR3, the DNA is TGTGCCAGTAGTATGGGACAGGGGCGGATTAACTATGGCTACACCTTC. The V and J genes are TRBV19 and TRBJ1-2, with 10 bases identical to TRBD1. Germline values: CDR1 LNHDA, CDR2 SQIVND (reference sequence). Trimming at V came to 3 bases and at J to 1 base, leaving 5 bases not matched to a gene. CDR3 length: 16 residues.